This T cell receptor (beta chain) derives from a study of T cell responses to AZD1222 COVID-19 vaccine. Germline CDR1 MRHNA, CDR2 SNTAGT. Trimming at V came to 3 bases and at J to 5 bases, leaving 6 bases not matched to a gene. The CDR3 is 15 amino acids. A word on this clone: Antigen unknown.

TCRdb's table, derived via immunoSEQ multiplex PCR, lists solely in-frame clones and lacks some. The table shows around 80,000 clones, with roughly 85% occurring only once. Points from the study as a whole: Dominant CD4 TCR responses targeted spike regions 160-218 and 743-854.

The chain is built from TRBV6-4 and TRBJ2-3; 9 nucleotides match TRBD2. The receptor was isolated from an adult who received the AZD1222 COVID-19 vaccine. The source was peripheral blood, collected 28 days after the second AZD1222 dose. This chain's CDR3 is CASSERASGEDTQYF. The DNA for the CDR3 is TGTGCCAGCAGTGAAAGGGCTAGCGGGGAAGATACGCAGTATTTT.